These T cell receptor beta chains were read from a single sample in a study of spatial heterogeneity in lung cancer. Via MiXCR, TCRdb re-called the 5' RACE reads, giving one row per CDR3 protein. This sample has about 8,000 distinct CDR3 sequences; 8.5% to 9.5% occur once, and the top ten carry roughly 10%. This material consisted of lung tumor tissue, taken at surgery. The receptors come from a male donor with early-stage non-small cell lung cancer. The CDR3 runs from the conserved cysteine through the conserved F or W. D genes are given only for firm matches. Rows give clone size only sometimes, using once, few, many, or a class for an expanded clone.

D: -; size: -; V: TRBV19; J: TRBJ2-1; CDR3: CASSLGHAVSRNEQFF; DNA: TGTGCCAGTAGTCTCGGACACGCCGTATCGAGGAATGAGCAGTTCTTC
D: -; size: few; V: TRBV5-1; J: TRBJ2-3; CDR3: CASSSRGRAEIDTQYF; DNA: TGCGCCAGCAGCTCAAGAGGACGGGCTGAGATAGATACGCAGTATTTT
D: -; size: -; V: TRBV19; J: TRBJ1-5; CDR3: CASSSWSNQPQHF; DNA: TGTGCCAGTAGTTCTTGGAGCAATCAGCCCCAGCATTTT
D: -; size: medium-sized; V: TRBV5-1; J: TRBJ2-3; CDR3: CASSLDQGTDTQYF; DNA: TGCGCCAGCAGCTTGGACCAGGGCACAGATACGCAGTATTTT
D: TRBD1; size: medium-sized; V: TRBV6-6; J: TRBJ2-1; CDR3: CASSRGQGTKQFF; DNA: TGTGCCAGCAGTCGCGGACAGGGTACGAAGCAGTTCTTC
D: -; size: medium-sized; V: TRBV6-2/TRBV6-3; J: TRBJ2-7; CDR3: CASSYVDYEQYF; DNA: TGTGCCAGCAGTTACGTGGACTACGAGCAGTACTTC
D: TRBD2; size: many; V: TRBV19; J: TRBJ2-3; CDR3: CASSSGRADTQYF; DNA: TGTGCCAGTAGTAGCGGGAGGGCGGATACGCAGTATTTT
D: TRBD2; size: large; V: TRBV16; J: TRBJ2-1; CDR3: CASSQSASGSYNEQFF; DNA: TGTGCCAGCAGCCAATCGGCTAGCGGGAGTTACAATGAGCAGTTCTTC
D: -; size: medium-sized; V: TRBV5-5; J: TRBJ1-1; CDR3: CASSRDPDTEAFF; DNA: TGTGCCAGCAGCCGGGATCCCGACACTGAAGCTTTCTTT
D: -; size: medium-sized; V: TRBV4-1; J: TRBJ2-1; CDR3: CASSPGEGARNEQFF; DNA: TGCGCCAGCAGCCCCGGGGAGGGGGCGCGGAATGAGCAGTTCTTC
D: TRBD1; size: medium-sized; V: TRBV7-2; J: TRBJ2-5; CDR3: CASSSQGARETQYF; DNA: TGTGCCAGCAGCTCACAGGGGGCACGGGAGACCCAGTACTTC
D: -; size: -; V: TRBV7-8; J: TRBJ2-1; CDR3: CASSLRQEQFF; DNA: TGTGCCAGCAGCTTACGACAGGAGCAGTTCTTC
D: TRBD1; size: many; V: TRBV20-1; J: TRBJ2-1; CDR3: CSARGPPGQGARYNEQFF; DNA: TGCAGTGCTAGAGGCCCGCCGGGACAGGGGGCGCGGTACAATGAGCAGTTCTTC
D: -; size: many; V: TRBV6-1; J: TRBJ2-2; CDR3: CASIQGRPNTGELFF; DNA: TGTGCCAGCATCCAAGGGAGGCCGAACACCGGGGAGCTGTTTTTT
D: -; size: -; V: TRBV12-3/TRBV12-4; J: TRBJ2-4; CDR3: CASSPGSLNIQYF; DNA: TGTGCCAGCAGCCCAGGGTCTTTAAACATTCAGTACTTC
D: -; size: few; V: TRBV29-1; J: TRBJ2-5; CDR3: CSVQSGQETQYF; DNA: TGCAGCGTCCAAAGTGGCCAAGAGACCCAGTACTTC
D: TRBD2; size: medium-sized; V: TRBV27; J: TRBJ2-3; CDR3: CASRIVAGVTDTQYF; DNA: TGTGCCAGCAGGATAGTAGCGGGAGTAACAGATACGCAGTATTTT
D: TRBD1; size: medium-sized; V: TRBV29-1; J: TRBJ1-5; CDR3: CSVEAGGNQPQHF; DNA: TGCAGCGTTGAAGCAGGGGGGAATCAGCCCCAGCATTTT
D: -; size: -; V: TRBV6-5; J: TRBJ1-4; CDR3: CASSSDPTEKLFF; DNA: TGTGCCAGCAGCTCTGATCCGACAGAAAAACTGTTTTTT
D: -; size: -; V: TRBV20-1; J: TRBJ2-7; CDR3: CSARENAISYEQYF; DNA: TGCAGTGCTAGAGAGAACGCAATCTCCTACGAGCAGTACTTC
D: TRBD2; size: medium-sized; V: TRBV15; J: TRBJ2-1; CDR3: CATSSRGGLRYNEQFF; DNA: TGTGCCACCAGCTCCCGGGGGGGACTTCGCTACAATGAGCAGTTCTTC
D: -; size: few; V: TRBV6-5; J: TRBJ1-4; CDR3: CASSYSPGGEKLFF; DNA: TGTGCCAGCAGTTACTCGCCCGGGGGTGAAAAACTGTTTTTT
D: -; size: medium-sized; V: TRBV5-1; J: TRBJ2-1; CDR3: CASSPSPLHYNEQFF; DNA: TGCGCCAGCAGTCCCTCCCCTCTTCACTACAATGAGCAGTTCTTC
D: -; size: -; V: TRBV20-1; J: TRBJ1-1; CDR3: CSVPGSNTEAFF; DNA: TGCAGTGTACCGGGATCGAACACTGAAGCTTTCTTT
D: TRBD2; size: few; V: TRBV29-1; J: TRBJ2-3; CDR3: CSVAGLAGQDTQYF; DNA: TGCAGCGTCGCAGGACTAGCGGGCCAAGATACGCAGTATTTT
D: -; size: many; V: TRBV3-1; J: TRBJ2-3; CDR3: CASSHSTDTQYF; DNA: TGTGCCAGCAGCCACAGCACAGATACGCAGTATTTT
D: TRBD1; size: medium-sized; V: TRBV7-9; J: TRBJ2-5; CDR3: CASSRGQGAQETQYF; DNA: TGTGCCAGCAGCCGAGGACAGGGGGCACAGGAGACCCAGTACTTC
D: -; size: -; V: TRBV4-3; J: TRBJ1-2; CDR3: CASSQDLGASFSLYGYTF; DNA: TGCGCCAGCAGCCAAGATCTGGGGGCCTCCTTTTCCCTTTATGGCTACACCTTC
D: -; size: medium-sized; V: TRBV6-2/TRBV6-3; J: TRBJ1-1; CDR3: CASRPVDNRGTEAFF; DNA: TGTGCCAGCAGACCTGTGGACAACCGAGGGACTGAAGCTTTCTTT
D: TRBD1; size: medium-sized; V: TRBV10-3; J: TRBJ1-1; CDR3: CAISEGQGVDEAFF; DNA: TGTGCCATCAGTGAAGGACAGGGAGTCGATGAAGCTTTCTTT
D: -; size: -; V: TRBV29-1; J: TRBJ2-1; CDR3: CSVAAGKGDEQFF; DNA: TGCAGCGTTGCCGCAGGAAAAGGTGATGAGCAGTTCTTC
D: -; size: medium-sized; V: TRBV7-6; J: TRBJ2-2; CDR3: CASSFDTGELFF; DNA: TGTGCCAGCAGCTTTGACACCGGGGAGCTGTTTTTT
D: -; size: medium-sized; V: TRBV6-1; J: TRBJ2-4; CDR3: CASSEKYDRLLKNIQYF; DNA: TGTGCCAGCAGTGAAAAGTACGACAGGCTCCTCAAAAACATTCAGTACTTC
D: -; size: medium-sized; V: TRBV4-3; J: TRBJ2-4; CDR3: CASSQTQATGQNIQYF; DNA: TGCGCCAGCAGCCAGACCCAGGCGACCGGGCAAAACATTCAGTACTTC
D: TRBD1; size: many; V: TRBV5-5; J: TRBJ2-1; CDR3: CASSWAHRGYNEQFF; DNA: TGTGCCAGCAGCTGGGCCCACAGGGGGTACAATGAGCAGTTCTTC
D: -; size: many; V: TRBV5-1; J: TRBJ1-6; CDR3: CASSLEGGNSPLHF; DNA: TGCGCCAGCAGCTTGGAAGGAGGGAATTCACCCCTCCACTTT
D: TRBD2; size: medium-sized; V: TRBV10-3; J: TRBJ2-5; CDR3: CAIRGTSGATQYF; DNA: TGTGCCATCCGGGGGACTAGCGGGGCTACCCAGTACTTC
D: -; size: medium-sized; V: TRBV5-1; J: TRBJ2-1; CDR3: CASSAYDQSDEQFF; DNA: TGCGCCAGCAGCGCCTACGATCAGTCGGATGAGCAGTTCTTC
D: TRBD2; size: medium-sized; V: TRBV9; J: TRBJ2-1; CDR3: CASSVAGTSGYNEQFF; DNA: TGTGCCAGCAGCGTAGCGGGGACTAGCGGTTACAATGAGCAGTTCTTC
D: -; size: medium-sized; V: TRBV2; J: TRBJ2-3; CDR3: CASSEGVGTDTQYF; DNA: TGTGCCAGCAGTGAGGGGGTGGGCACAGATACGCAGTATTTT
D: TRBD1; size: -; V: TRBV5-6; J: TRBJ2-5; CDR3: CASSWGTGLGETQYF; DNA: TGTGCCAGCAGCTGGGGGACAGGCTTGGGAGAGACCCAGTACTTC
D: -; size: medium-sized; V: TRBV30; J: TRBJ1-6; CDR3: CAWNLKTAIRDSPLHF; DNA: TGTGCCTGGAACCTAAAGACAGCCATCAGGGATTCACCCCTCCACTTT